Below are 21 T cell receptor beta chains sequenced from a single sample in a study of breast tumors, draining lymph nodes, adjacent tissues. TCRdb recomputed calls from the multiplex PCR reads with MiXCR, one row per CDR3 protein. The sample gives 130,000 or so distinct CDR3 sequences, about a fifth of which show up once; roughly 2.7% is in the top ten. Samples came from axillary lymph nodes draining the breast cancer. The sequenced sample was axillary lymph node tissue. Receptor source: a female donor with breast cancer. Some clones in this sample may be carry-over from other donors' samples.

This clonotype was recorded at least ten times. This chain uses TRBV12-5 with TRBJ1-2; 11 bases line up with TRBD1. Germline V lookup: CDR1 LGHNT, CDR2 FRNRAP. The CDR3 covers 14 residues. J gave up 8 bases and V 4 bases, and 6 bases lay outside the gene matches. The CDR3 sequence is CASGSGQGARGYTF. The CDR3 bases are TGTGCTAGTGGTTCCGGACAGGGGGCGAGAGGCTACACCTTC.

There are many counts of this clonotype. The chain has TRBV7-3 and TRBJ2-2, with a possible D match to TRBD1 (5 bases). There are 15 residues in the CDR3. Trimming left V 2 bases short and J 6 bases short, with 13 bases between. Per the germline V gene, CDR1 is SGHTA and CDR2 is FQGTGA. This chain's CDR3 is CASSLAQGIPGELFF. The DNA for the CDR3 is TGTGCCAGCAGCTTAGCGCAGGGTATCCCCGGGGAGCTGTTTTTT.

This clonotype was picked up many times. The chain is built from TRBV11-2 and TRBJ2-3, with 7 bases identical to TRBD2. CDR1 is SGHAT, CDR2 FQNNGV, per germline. The trim removed 4 bases at V and 0 bases at J, leaving 4 bases unmatched. CDR3 length: 15 amino acids. CDR3 DNA: TGTGCCAGCAGCTCCAGCGGGATTAGCACAGATACGCAGTATTTT. This translates into CASSSSGISTDTQYF.

This chain uses TRBV28 with TRBJ1-2, with 9 bases aligning to TRBD1. This CDR3 comprises 14 residues. Per the germline V gene, CDR1 is MDHEN and CDR2 is SYDVKM. The J segment lost 3 bases and the V segment lost 6 bases, leaving 5 bases of the junction unmatched. The CDR3 DNA is TGTGCCAGCAGCGTACAGGGGGCTGACTATGGCTACACCTTC. Translated: CASSVQGADYGYTF.

V and J are TRBV27 and TRBJ1-5; TRBD1 matches 11 bases. The CDR3 contains 15 residues. Trimming cost V 8 bases and J 7 bases; bases outside gene matches: 10. The V gene's germline CDR1 is MNHEY and CDR2 SMNVEV (reference sequence). The CDR3: CASAPGQGGWQPQHF. Written as DNA, the CDR3 is TGTGCCAGCGCCCCGGGACAGGGGGGTTGGCAGCCCCAGCATTTT.

This clonotype was observed many times. The V gene is TRBV20-1, the J gene TRBJ2-1, with 12 positions matching TRBD2. Germline CDR1 is DFQATT and CDR2 is SNEGSKA (reference sequence). Trimming removed 0 bases from V and 8 bases from J; junction bases left unmatched: 5. This CDR3 is built from 15 residues. DNA for the CDR3: TGCAGTGCTAGAGATTTACTAGCGGGAGGACATGAGCAGTTCTTC. Residues: CSARDLLAGGHEQFF.

This clonotype has more than one count but fewer than ten. The chain links TRBV4-1 to TRBJ2-2; 7 nucleotides match TRBD1. This CDR3 spans 17 amino acids. Germline values: CDR1 MGHRA, CDR2 YSYEKL. The J segment lost 1 base and the V segment lost 5 bases, leaving 10 bases of the junction unmatched. For the CDR3, the DNA is TGCGCCAGCAGCGCCCTTTCCGGGACAGAGAACACCGGGGAGCTGTTTTTT. Translating it yields CASSALSGTENTGELFF.

V gene TRBV12-3 or TRBV12-4 combines with J gene TRBJ2-1; D is undetermined. This CDR3 comprises 13 residues. V lost 0 bases and J 9 bases, leaving 9 bases between the germline ends. This CDR3 is CASSLAGSFEQFF. CDR3 DNA sequence: TGTGCCAGCAGTTTAGCCGGTAGTTTTGAGCAGTTCTTC.

This clonotype was seen repeatedly, ten times or more. The gene calls are TRBV9 and TRBJ2-5; a weak D match, TRBD2 (5 bases). With 4 bases removed from V and 5 bases from J, the gap between germline ends came to 18 bases. The CDR3 consists of 15 residues. Germline CDR1 reads SGDLS; CDR2 reads YYNGEE. The CDR3: CASSPRRAVGETQYF. The CDR3 DNA reads TGTGCCAGCAGCCCCCGGCGGGCTGTTGGGGAGACCCAGTACTTC.

Regarding this clonotype: This may stem from a read error, because a much larger clone lies one nucleotide away. J is TRBJ2-1 and V is TRBV5-1; D is undetermined. The CDR3 is 12 residues long. CDR1 is SGHRS, CDR2 YFSETQ, per germline. The CDR3 nucleotides read TGCGCCAGCAACTTGCAATACAATGAGCAGTTCTTC. Protein: CASNLQYNEQFF.

This clonotype was found a few times. The chain's CDR3 is CASSPFVAGSSYEQYF. The DNA of the CDR3 is TGTGCCAGCTCACCATTCGTAGCGGGAAGCTCCTACGAGCAGTACTTC. The gene calls are TRBV18 and TRBJ2-7, with 8 bases lining up with TRBD2. The CDR3 covers 16 residues. Germline values: CDR1 KGHSH, CDR2 LQKENI. Trimming cost V 2 bases and J 0 bases; bases outside gene matches: 6.

This clonotype appeared a few times. The chain has TRBV6-2 or TRBV6-3 and TRBJ1-5; no clear D gene. CDR3 length equals 14 residues. CDR1 and CDR2 from the germline V gene are MNHEY and SVGEGT. Trimming removed 5 bases at V and 0 bases at J, with 8 bases between. In nucleotides, the CDR3 is TGTGCCAGCAGTCGAGACAATAGCAATCAGCCCCAGCATTTT. Translated: CASSRDNSNQPQHF.

This clonotype was detected ten times or more. The chain uses TRBV27 and TRBJ2-7; no clear D gene. This CDR3 is 15 amino acids long. In germline, CDR1 is MNHEY, CDR2 SMNVEV (reference sequence). V gave up 3 bases and J gave up 2 bases, with 14 bases separating them. The CDR3 loop is CASSFKDGSTYEQYF. DNA of the CDR3: TGTGCCAGCAGTTTTAAGGACGGTAGCACCTACGAGCAGTACTTC.

As concerns this clonotype: The junction shows a germline mismatch at one end, possibly a read error. The genes are TRBV12-5 and TRBJ2-2; 11 nucleotides agree with TRBD1. This CDR3 region has 16 residues. Germline-derived CDR1 and CDR2 are LGHNT and FRNRAP. In DNA, the CDR3 is TGTGCTAGTGGCCCCACCGGGACAGGGGGAGTCGGGGAGCCGTTTTTT. Translating it yields CASGPTGTGGVGEPFF.

Regarding this clonotype: A much larger clone lies a single base off, so this may be a read error. The chain combines TRBV20-1 with TRBJ2-5; a weak D match, TRBD2 (6 bases). The CDR3 has 12 amino acids. In germline, CDR1 is DFQATT, CDR2 SNEGSKA (reference sequence). The CDR3 DNA reads as TGCAGTGCTCAAGCGGGCCAAGGGACCCAGTACTTC. Its protein is CSAQAGQGTQYF.

This clonotype appeared once. A clone one base away is much larger, so this may be a read error. The chain joins TRBV5-4 to TRBJ2-1, with D perhaps TRBD2 (6 bases). The germline V and J ends were trimmed by 1 base and 7 bases, with 18 bases remaining between them. The CDR3 runs 16 residues. Germline CDR1 SGHNT, CDR2 YYREEE (reference sequence). The DNA for the CDR3 is TGTGCCAGCAGCTTGATGACGGGAGAGGGGAGGAATGAGCAGTTCTTC. This gives the protein CASSLMTGEGRNEQFF.

This clonotype was seen ten or more times. The V gene is TRBV24-1, the J gene TRBJ2-7, with 7 bases lining up with TRBD2. In germline, CDR1 is KGHDR, CDR2 SFDVKD. The CDR3 is made up of 13 amino acids. V shed 4 bases, J shed 4 bases, and the junction held 3 bases outside the gene matches. The CDR3 sequence is CATSDPGGYEQYF. The CDR3 bases are TGTGCCACCAGTGACCCGGGGGGATACGAGCAGTACTTC.

In this sample, this clonotype turned up many times. This chain uses TRBV5-6 with TRBJ2-5; TRBD1 aligns across 7 bases. This CDR3 contains 16 residues. Germline CDR1 SGHDT, CDR2 YYEEEE. J gave up 0 bases and V 3 bases, and 8 bases lay outside the gene matches. CDR3 region: CASSSPRGQYQETQYF. The CDR3 DNA is TGTGCCAGCAGCTCACCACGGGGACAGTACCAAGAGACCCAGTACTTC.

In its sample, this clonotype was seen many times. J is TRBJ2-3 and V is TRBV2; 7 bases are a match to TRBD2. This CDR3 region has 15 residues. The germline CDR1 and CDR2 sequences are SNHLY and FYNNEI. The J segment lost 0 bases and the V segment lost 2 bases, leaving 2 bases of the junction unmatched. CDR3 DNA sequence: TGTGCCAGCAGTGAACTAGCGGTTAGCACAGATACGCAGTATTTT. It specifies CASSELAVSTDTQYF.

This clonotype was seen ten or more times. V usage is TRBV5-1 and J usage is TRBJ2-7, with a weak D call TRBD2 (5 bases). The ends were cut back, 4 bases at V and 2 bases at J, with 7 bases in the middle. Per germline, CDR1 SGHRS and CDR2 YFSETQ. The CDR3 has 12 amino acids. The CDR3 loop reads CASSTGTYEQYF. The CDR3 nucleotides are TGCGCCAGCAGCACCGGGACCTACGAGCAGTACTTC.

In its sample, this clonotype was seen many times. This rearrangement joins TRBV20-1 to TRBJ2-5, with 9 bases lining up with TRBD1. This CDR3 has 17 residues. The V gene end was trimmed by 2 bases and the J gene end by 5 bases; junction bases not matched to a gene: 15. Germline V CDR1 and CDR2: DFQATT, SNEGSKA (reference sequence). CDR3 coding DNA: TGCAGTGCTAGAACATTTCCGGGACAGGGTTATGGGGAGACCCAGTACTTC. This sequence encodes CSARTFPGQGYGETQYF.